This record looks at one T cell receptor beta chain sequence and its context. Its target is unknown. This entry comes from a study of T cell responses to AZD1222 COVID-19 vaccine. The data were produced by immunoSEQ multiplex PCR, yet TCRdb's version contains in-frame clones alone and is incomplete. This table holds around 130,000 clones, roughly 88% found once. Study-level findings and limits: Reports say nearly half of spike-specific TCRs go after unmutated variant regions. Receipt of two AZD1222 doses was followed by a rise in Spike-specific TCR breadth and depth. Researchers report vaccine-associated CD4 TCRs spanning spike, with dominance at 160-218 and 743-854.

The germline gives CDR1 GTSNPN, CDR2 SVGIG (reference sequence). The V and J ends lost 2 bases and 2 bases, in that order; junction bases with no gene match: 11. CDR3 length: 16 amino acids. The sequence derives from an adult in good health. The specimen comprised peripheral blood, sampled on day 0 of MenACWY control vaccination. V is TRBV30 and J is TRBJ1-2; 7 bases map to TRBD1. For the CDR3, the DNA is TGTGCCTGGAGTAAGGAGGGGGCAAAATGGAACTATGGCTACACCTTC. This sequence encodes CAWSKEGAKWNYGYTF.